A selection of T cell receptor beta chains follows, all from one sample in a study of T cell responses to AZD1222 COVID-19 vaccine. The assay was immunoSEQ multiplex PCR, and TCRdb's table has in-frame clones only and misses some. The sample has tens of thousands of clones, roughly 93% seen once. The source was peripheral blood, collected on day 0 of AZD1222 vaccination. The receptors derive from an adult in good health. Both conserved end residues are part of each CDR3. D genes are given only for firm matches. Clone size is stated in some rows and not others, as once, few, many or a class when expanded.

TRBD1	.	16	TRBV2	TRBJ2-1	TGTGCCAGCAGTAAGAATGGACAGGGGGCGTACAATGAGCAGTTCTTC	CASSKNGQGAYNEQFF
.	.	15	TRBV11-2	TRBJ2-2	TGTGCCAGCAGCTTATTCTCCGAGTACACCGGGGAGCTGTTTTTT	CASSLFSEYTGELFF
.	.	15	TRBV12-5	TRBJ1-1	TGTGCTAGTGGTTTGGTACATGGGGGGAGCACTGAAGCTTTCTTT	CASGLVHGGSTEAFF
TRBD2	.	17	TRBV5-4	TRBJ2-1	TGTGCCAGCACCTCACGCGGGCGGGGGGTTTCTTACAATGAGCAGTTCTTC	CASTSRGRGVSYNEQFF
.	.	16	TRBV18	TRBJ2-3	TGTGCCAGCTCACCCCGGATACCGTCCCCCACAGATACGCAGTATTTT	CASSPRIPSPTDTQYF
TRBD2	.	16	TRBV27	TRBJ2-3	TGTGCCAGCAGACCTAACATAGCGGGGGGGCCGAATACGCAGTATTTT	CASRPNIAGGPNTQYF
.	once	11	TRBV5-4	TRBJ2-7	TGTGCCAGCAGCCTGAACTACGAGCAGTACTTC	CASSLNYEQYF
.	.	12	TRBV21-1	TRBJ1-5	TGTGCCAGCAGCGACAGACAGCCGCCCCAGCATTTT	CASSDRQPPQHF
.	.	13	TRBV6-4	TRBJ1-1	TGTGCCAAACACAGAAAGGGGGTCGCTGAAGCTTTCTTT	CAKHRKGVAEAFF
.	.	14	TRBV7-9	TRBJ1-2	TGTGCCAGCAGCTCCCGTGTCGGGGTTTATGGCTACACCTTC	CASSSRVGVYGYTF
TRBD1	once	12	TRBV29-1	TRBJ2-5	TGCAGCTCTCACAGGGGCCAAGAGACCCAGTACTTC	CSSHRGQETQYF
.	.	14	TRBV5-1	TRBJ1-2	TGCGCCAGCAGCTTGACAGCCGCGAGGGGGGGCTACACCTTC	CASSLTAARGGYTF
.	.	16	TRBV15	TRBJ1-6	TGTGCCACCAGCAGAGAACAGGGCTTCTATAATTCACCCCTCCACTTT	CATSREQGFYNSPLHF
.	.	13	TRBV12-3/TRBV12-4	TRBJ2-7	TGTGCCAGCAGTCTCGGGACGGCAGGCGAGCAGTACTTC	CASSLGTAGEQYF
.	.	13	TRBV5-1	TRBJ1-4	TGCGCCAGCAGCGGGGGGGACGGTGAAAAACTGTTTTTT	CASSGGDGEKLFF
.	.	15	TRBV19	TRBJ2-7	TGTGCCAGTAGTATTAACAGTTTGAGCTCCTACGAGCAGTACTTC	CASSINSLSSYEQYF
.	.	15	TRBV6-6	TRBJ1-5	TGTGCCAGCAGTTACAGGGAGTTGGCCAATCAGCCCCAGCATTTT	CASSYRELANQPQHF
TRBD1	.	15	TRBV5-6	TRBJ1-5	TGTGCCAGCAGCTTAAGACAGGGGAGCAATCAGCCCCAGCATTTT	CASSLRQGSNQPQHF
.	.	13	TRBV19	TRBJ2-1	TGTGCCAGTAGTACCGCCCGACAGACCGAAAGGGTCTTC	CASSTARQTERVF
TRBD1	.	18	TRBV24-1	TRBJ2-1	TGTGCCACCAGTGATTCCCACGGAAGGGGACAGGGGCGGAGTGAGCAGTTCTTC	CATSDSHGRGQGRSEQFF
TRBD2	.	16	TRBV14	TRBJ2-2	TGTGCCAGCAGCCAAGTTGCGGGGGACTACACCGGGGAGCTGTTTTTT	CASSQVAGDYTGELFF
.	.	16	TRBV28	TRBJ1-3	TGTGCCAGCAGTTTATTTGGGAGGGCGTCTGGAAACACCATATATTTT	CASSLFGRASGNTIYF
.	.	16	TRBV19	TRBJ1-2	TGTGCCAGTAGTATGGTCGGGACTCGGAACCTCTATGGCTACACCTTC	CASSMVGTRNLYGYTF
.	.	15	TRBV7-2	TRBJ1-5	TGTGCCAGCAGCTTAGTGGCCGTCGGCAATCAGCCCCAGCATTTT	CASSLVAVGNQPQHF
.	.	13	TRBV14	TRBJ1-1	TGTGCCAGCAGTTTCAAGGGATCCACTGAAGCTTTCTTT	CASSFKGSTEAFF
.	many	16	TRBV6-6	TRBJ1-2	TGTGCCAGCAGTTATCGAGACAGTTCAGAATCTAGTGGCTACACCTTC	CASSYRDSSESSGYTF
TRBD1	few	15	TRBV14	TRBJ2-2	TGTGCCAGCAGCCGCGACAGGGAGAACACCGGGGAGCTGTTTTTT	CASSRDRENTGELFF
TRBD2	.	16	TRBV6-2/TRBV6-3	TRBJ2-5	TGTGCCAGCAGTTATGGGCTAGCGGGGTCCCAAGAGACCCAGTACTTC	CASSYGLAGSQETQYF
TRBD2	.	14	TRBV25-1	TRBJ2-1	TGTGCCAGCAGTGAATACGGGGGGAGAAATGAGCAGTTCTTC	CASSEYGGRNEQFF
TRBD1	.	15	TRBV28	TRBJ1-1	TGTGCCAGCAGTGAACAGGGGCTAATGAACACTGAAGCTTTCTTT	CASSEQGLMNTEAFF
TRBD2	.	14	TRBV18	TRBJ2-3	TGTGCCAGCTCACCAGCGGGGGGGCCCGATACGCAGTATTTT	CASSPAGGPDTQYF
TRBD1	.	15	TRBV3-1/TRBV3-2	TRBJ2-7	TGTGCCAGCAGCCAACTTGGACAGGGGTTCTACGAGCAGTACTTC	CASSQLGQGFYEQYF
.	.	13	TRBV7-3	TRBJ2-3	TGTGCCAGCAGCCCCCTAGTAGCAGATACGCAGTATTTT	CASSPLVADTQYF
.	.	13	TRBV5-1	TRBJ1-1	TGCGCCAGCAGGTTGATTTTGAACACTGAAGCTTTCTTT	CASRLILNTEAFF
.	few	15	TRBV19	TRBJ1-5	TGTGCCAGTAGTATTCAGGACGGAGACAATCAGCCCCAGCATTTT	CASSIQDGDNQPQHF
.	.	11	TRBV19	TRBJ1-3	TGTGCTAGCACCTCCGGAAACACCATATATTTT	CASTSGNTIYF